The 23 T cell receptor beta chains listed next were all sequenced from one sample in a study of cytomegalovirus exposure and HLA in healthy donors (dated 2017 in TCRdb). Library preparation employed the immunoSEQ multiplex PCR assay. The multiplex PCR relied on a mix of 60 forward primers for TCR Vbeta segments and 13 reverse primers for TCR Jbeta segments. As stored in TCRdb, this immuneACCESS dataset retains in-frame rearrangements with V and J assigned. A fraction of the clones does not appear; measured against another copy, unresolved V genes explain less than half of the discrepancy, and the remainder lacks a known reason. This sample lists some 89,000 clones; around four fifths were detected once. The ten largest clones take up over 3.5% of the sample. The sequencing input was PBMCs. Source of these receptors: a woman in her thirties or forties in good health and CMV-seropositive.

V and J are TRBV7-2 and TRBJ2-3; D may be TRBD1 (5 bases). Trimming cost V 5 bases and J 1 base, with 16 bases left between them. Germline V gene sequence: CDR1 SGHTA, CDR2 FQGNSA. This CDR3 is 16 amino acids long. The CDR3 spells CASSRAGPQGTDTQYF. DNA of the CDR3: TGTGCCAGCAGCCGGGCAGGGCCCCAGGGCACAGATACGCAGTATTTT.

The chain's CDR3 is CASSEGGSNYGYTF. The CDR3, as DNA: TGTGCCAGCAGTGAAGGTGGCAGTAACTATGGCTACACCTTC. V is TRBV6-1 and J is TRBJ1-2; D not resolved. V lost 1 base and J lost 1, with 7 bases in between. The CDR3 spans 14 residues. Germline loops: CDR1 MNHNS, CDR2 SASEGT.

The chain carries TRBV10-3 and TRBJ1-1; no clear D. CDR3 length: 14 residues. Germline V gene data show CDR1 as ENHRY and CDR2 as SYGVKD. V was clipped by 11 bases and J by 0 bases, with 16 bases between them. In nucleotides, the CDR3 is TGTGCCTCTAGGTCGACCGGATTGAACACTGAAGCTTTCTTT. Its translation: CASRSTGLNTEAFF.

The V gene is TRBV30, the J gene TRBJ2-7, with D tentatively TRBD2 (5 bases). Germline V gene data show CDR1 as GTSNPN and CDR2 as SVGIG (reference sequence). V lost 2 bases and J lost 3, with 11 bases in between. This CDR3 has 13 amino acids. The CDR3 nucleotides are TGTGCCTGGAGTCCCCGGACTTACTACGAGCAGTACTTC. Translation gives CAWSPRTYYEQYF.

The chain carries TRBV9 and TRBJ2-7; D may be TRBD2 (5 bases). Between the trimmed V and J ends, which lost 4 bases and 3 bases, there was a span of 14 bases. The CDR3 consists of 14 residues. The germline gives CDR1 SGDLS, CDR2 YYNGEE. CDR3 region: CASSPKDFSYEQYF. CDR3 nucleotide sequence: TGTGCCAGCAGCCCCAAGGACTTCAGCTACGAGCAGTACTTC.

The V and J genes are TRBV7-8 and TRBJ2-7; D might be TRBD2 (5 bases). V was pared by 0 bases and J by 2 bases, with 20 bases between. The CDR3 length is 18 residues. CDR1 SGHVS and CDR2 FQNEAQ come from the germline V gene. CDR3 nucleotides: TGTGCCAGCAGCTTAGCGAAGGCGGGTGAACCACTGACCTACGAGCAGTACTTC. This translates into CASSLAKAGEPLTYEQYF.

The chain carries TRBV2 and TRBJ2-7; tentatively, D is TRBD1 (6 bases). Germline V CDR1 and CDR2: SNHLY, FYNNEI. The CDR3 runs to 14 residues. Trimming pared 2 bases from V and 6 bases from J, leaving 14 bases between. DNA of the CDR3: TGTGCCAGCAGTGAACAGGGGCAGGGGTCCGAGCAGTACTTC. Its protein product is CASSEQGQGSEQYF.

The chain joins TRBV4-1 to TRBJ2-7; 14 bases map to TRBD2. This CDR3 comprises 15 residues. Germline CDR1 reads MGHRA; CDR2 reads YSYEKL. The V segment lost 6 bases and the J segment 4 bases; nucleotides outside the gene matches: 5. The CDR3 bases are TGCGCCAGCAGTCCCGGGACTAGCGGGAGTTACGAGCAGTACTTC. Its translation is CASSPGTSGSYEQYF.

The J gene is TRBJ2-1, the V gene TRBV9, with TRBD1 matching over 10 bases. Germline assignment: CDR1 SGDLS and CDR2 YYNGEE. There are 15 residues in the CDR3. After removal of 4 bases from V and 6 bases from J, the junction contained 7 bases not matched to a gene. The chain's CDR3 is CASSPGTGEGNEQFF. The CDR3 coding sequence is TGTGCCAGCAGCCCGGGGACAGGGGAGGGCAATGAGCAGTTCTTC.

V gene TRBV19 combines with J gene TRBJ1-4; 10 nucleotides line up with TRBD1. From germline, CDR1 is LNHDA and CDR2 SQIVND (reference sequence). CDR3 length: 15 amino acids. V shed 5 bases, J shed 6 bases, and the junction held 6 bases outside the gene matches. CDR3 DNA: TGTGCCAGTAGTCCCGAAGGGACAGGGGATGAAAAACTGTTTTTT. Translating it yields CASSPEGTGDEKLFF.

This rearrangement joins TRBV28 to TRBJ2-1, with 10 bases aligning to TRBD2. Trimming removed 6 bases from V and 7 bases from J; junction bases left unmatched: 3. Germline CDR1 reads MDHEN; CDR2 reads SYDVKM. This CDR3 is 13 amino acids long. CDR3 coding DNA: TGTGCCAGCAGGGGGACTAGCGATAATGAGCAGTTCTTC. Its protein is CASRGTSDNEQFF.

V and J are TRBV6-1 and TRBJ2-7, with 13 bases aligning to TRBD2. This CDR3 has 15 residues. Germline-derived CDR1 and CDR2 are MNHNS and SASEGT. J was trimmed by 4 bases and V by 5 bases; bases with no gene match: 5. CDR3 residues: CASSTSGRALYEQYF. CDR3 DNA sequence: TGTGCCAGCAGTACTAGCGGGAGGGCCCTTTACGAGCAGTACTTC.

This chain joins TRBV5-6 and TRBJ1-5; 7 positions agree with TRBD1. Germline-derived CDR1 and CDR2 are SGHDT and YYEEEE. Trimming took 0 bases from V and 6 from J; bases not matched to a gene: 3. This CDR3 contains 14 residues. CDR3 nucleotide sequence: TGTGCCAGCAGCTTGGGACAGGGAATTCAGCCCCAGCATTTT. Encoded protein: CASSLGQGIQPQHF.

The V gene is TRBV25-1, the J gene TRBJ1-4, with D possibly matching TRBD1 (5 bases). Trimming removed 2 bases from V and 5 bases from J, with 9 bases in between. Germline V gene lookup returns CDR1 MGHDK and CDR2 SYGVNS. The CDR3 consists of 14 residues. Here the CDR3 reads CASSERQRNEKLFF. CDR3 sequence (DNA): TGTGCCAGCAGTGAACGACAGAGAAATGAAAAACTGTTTTTT. Together with reference TRBV25-1 and TRBJ1-4, the CDR3 gives the full variable domain: EADIYQTPRYLVIGTGKKITLECSQTMGHDKMYWYQQDPGMELHLIHYSYGVNSTEKGDLSSESTVSRIRTEHFPLTLESARPSHTSQYLCASSERQRNEKLFFGSGTQLSVL.

The rearrangement joins TRBV6-1 to TRBJ2-7, with 12 bases aligning to TRBD2. J gave up 5 bases and V 11 bases, and 7 bases lay outside the gene matches. Per the germline V gene, CDR1 is MNHNS and CDR2 is SASEGT. The CDR3 consists of 13 residues. The CDR3 nucleotides read TGTGCCGGAGTACTAGCGGGAGGCGACGAGCAGTACTTC. This codes for CAGVLAGGDEQYF.

The V call is TRBV19, the J call TRBJ2-7; D possibly corresponds to TRBD2 (5 bases). The CDR3 is 15 amino acids. The V gene lost 5 bases and the J gene lost 3 bases, with 17 bases spanning the gap. Germline CDR1 is LNHDA and CDR2 is SQIVND (reference sequence). DNA for the CDR3: TGTGCCAGTAGTCGCAGATCGGGCCGGGGCTACGAGCAGTACTTC. This gives the protein CASSRRSGRGYEQYF.

The CDR3 DNA reads TGCGCCAGCAGCTTGGAAGGGACAGGGGGCACCGGGGAGCTGTTTTTT. Encoded protein: CASSLEGTGGTGELFF. V usage is TRBV5-1 and J usage is TRBJ2-2, with 11 bases that match TRBD1. Germline-derived CDR1 and CDR2 are SGHRS and YFSETQ. V gave up 0 bases and J gave up 4 bases; unmatched junction bases: 2. The CDR3 covers 16 residues.

This chain links TRBV5-4 with TRBJ2-6; TRBD1 aligns across 9 bases. Germline values: CDR1 SGHNT, CDR2 YYREEE (reference sequence). Germline trimming cut 4 bases from V and 1 base from J; bases unmatched to any gene: 9. This CDR3 has 18 residues. The CDR3 reads CASSRPGQGISGANVLTF. Here the CDR3 DNA reads TGTGCCAGCAGCAGGCCGGGACAGGGAATATCTGGGGCCAACGTCCTGACTTTC.

The chain joins TRBV5-1 to TRBJ2-1; TRBD2 matches 10 bases. CDR3 length: 16 amino acids. The germline V gene encodes CDR1 SGHRS and CDR2 YFSETQ. Trimming at V came to 0 bases and at J to 6 bases, leaving 6 bases not matched to a gene. CDR3 in amino acids: CASSLGRGLAFNEQFF. The CDR3 DNA follows: TGCGCCAGCAGCTTGGGAAGGGGACTAGCGTTCAATGAGCAGTTCTTC.

This chain links TRBV5-4 with TRBJ2-2, with 7 bases fitting TRBD1. This CDR3 region has 15 residues. The V and J ends lost 4 bases and 2 bases, in that order; junction bases with no gene match: 5. Per germline, CDR1 SGHNT and CDR2 YYREEE (reference sequence). Written as DNA, the CDR3 is TGTGCCAGCAGCGTCGCAGGGGGAAACACCGGGGAGCTGTTTTTT. Encoded protein: CASSVAGGNTGELFF. Together with reference TRBV5-4 and TRBJ2-2, the CDR3 gives the full variable domain: ETGVTQSPTHLIKTRGQQVTLRCSSQSGHNTVSWYQQALGQGPQFIFQYYREEENGRGNFPPRFSGLQFPNYSSELNVNALELDDSALYLCASSVAGGNTGELFFGEGSRLTVL.

The chain carries TRBV6-6 and TRBJ2-4; weak D call: TRBD1 (5 bases). CDR1 is MNHNY and CDR2 is SVGAGI in the germline V gene (reference sequence). The CDR3 loop spans 14 amino acids. V was clipped by 0 bases and J by 8 bases, with 11 bases between them. The CDR3 sequence is CASSYSDSGDIQYF. The CDR3, as DNA: TGTGCCAGCAGTTACTCTGACAGTGGGGACATTCAGTACTTC.

The chain links TRBV18 to TRBJ1-2; D call uncertain. CDR1 KGHSH and CDR2 LQKENI come from the germline V gene. V was shortened by 2 bases and J by 1 base, with 17 bases between the two germline ends. The CDR3 spans 17 residues. The CDR3 protein is CASSPVGGNFINYGYTF. The CDR3, as DNA: TGTGCCAGCTCACCAGTGGGCGGGAATTTTATTAACTATGGCTACACCTTC.

The V call is TRBV6-4, the J call TRBJ2-3; 9 nucleotides agree with TRBD2. The J segment lost 4 bases and the V segment lost 10 bases, leaving 12 bases of the junction unmatched. The CDR3 is 15 residues long. Germline CDR1 and CDR2: MRHNA and SNTAGT. The CDR3: CATMKGAGGADTQYF. CDR3 nucleotides: TGTGCCACCATGAAGGGAGCGGGGGGTGCAGATACGCAGTATTTT.